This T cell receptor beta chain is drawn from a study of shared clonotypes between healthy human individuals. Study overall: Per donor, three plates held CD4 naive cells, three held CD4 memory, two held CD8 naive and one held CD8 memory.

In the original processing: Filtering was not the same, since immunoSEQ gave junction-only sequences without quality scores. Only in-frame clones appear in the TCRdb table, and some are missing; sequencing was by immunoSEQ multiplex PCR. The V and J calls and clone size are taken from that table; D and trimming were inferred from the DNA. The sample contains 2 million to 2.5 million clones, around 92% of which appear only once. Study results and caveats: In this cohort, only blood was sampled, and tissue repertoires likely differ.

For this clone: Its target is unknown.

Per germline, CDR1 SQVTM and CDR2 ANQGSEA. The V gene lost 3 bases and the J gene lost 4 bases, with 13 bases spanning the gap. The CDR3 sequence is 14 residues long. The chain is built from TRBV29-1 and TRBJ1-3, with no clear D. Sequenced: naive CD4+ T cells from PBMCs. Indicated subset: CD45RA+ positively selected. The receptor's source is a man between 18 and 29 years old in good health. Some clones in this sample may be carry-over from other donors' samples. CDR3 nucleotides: TGCAGCGTTGATCACAGCGCAGGAGGAAACACCATATATTTT. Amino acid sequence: CSVDHSAGGNTIYF.